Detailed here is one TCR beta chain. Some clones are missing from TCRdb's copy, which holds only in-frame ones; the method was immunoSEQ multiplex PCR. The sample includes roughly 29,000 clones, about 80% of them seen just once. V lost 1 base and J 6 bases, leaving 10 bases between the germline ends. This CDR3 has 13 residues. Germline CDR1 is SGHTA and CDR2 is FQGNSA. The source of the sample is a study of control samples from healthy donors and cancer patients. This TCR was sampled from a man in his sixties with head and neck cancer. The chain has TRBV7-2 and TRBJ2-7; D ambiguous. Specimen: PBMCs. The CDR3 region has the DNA TGTGCCAGCAGCTTAGGTTGGGTTGGCGAGCAGTACTTC. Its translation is CASSLGWVGEQYF.